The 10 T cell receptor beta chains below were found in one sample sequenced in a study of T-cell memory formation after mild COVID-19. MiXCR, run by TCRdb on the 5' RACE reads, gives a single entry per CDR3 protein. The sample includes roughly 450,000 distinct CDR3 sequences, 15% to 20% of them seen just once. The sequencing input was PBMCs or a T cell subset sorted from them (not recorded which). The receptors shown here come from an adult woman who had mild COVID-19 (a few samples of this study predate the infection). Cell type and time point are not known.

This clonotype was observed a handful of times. CDR3 sequence reads: CASRETSGSYNEQFF. CDR3 DNA: TGTGCCAGCAGGGAAACTAGCGGGTCCTACAATGAGCAGTTCTTC. The rearrangement links TRBV5-4 to TRBJ2-1; 9 bases line up with TRBD2. The CDR3 sequence is 15 residues long. The V gene's germline CDR1 is SGHNT and CDR2 YYREEE (reference sequence). V was clipped by 5 bases and J by 1 base; unmatched bases: 4.

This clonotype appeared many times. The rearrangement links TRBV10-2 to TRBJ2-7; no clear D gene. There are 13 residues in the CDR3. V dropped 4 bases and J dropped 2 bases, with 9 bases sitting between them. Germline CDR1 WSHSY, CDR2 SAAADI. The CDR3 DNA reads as TGCGCCAGCAGTGGACCGCCAACCTACGAGCAGTACTTC. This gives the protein CASSGPPTYEQYF.

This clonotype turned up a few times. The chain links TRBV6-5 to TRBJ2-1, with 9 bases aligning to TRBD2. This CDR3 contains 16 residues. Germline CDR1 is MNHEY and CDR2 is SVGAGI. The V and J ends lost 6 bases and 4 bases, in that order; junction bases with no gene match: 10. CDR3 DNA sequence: TGTGCCAGCAGCCCCTCGGGCGGGGGGGGATACAATGAGCAGTTCTTC. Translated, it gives CASSPSGGGGYNEQFF.

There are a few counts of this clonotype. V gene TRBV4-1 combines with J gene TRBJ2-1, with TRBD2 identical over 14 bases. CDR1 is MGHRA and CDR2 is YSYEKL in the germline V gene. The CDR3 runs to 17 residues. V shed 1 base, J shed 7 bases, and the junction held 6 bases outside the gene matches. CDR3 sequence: CASSQVGRTSGGNEQFF. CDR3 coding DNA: TGCGCCAGCAGCCAAGTAGGTCGGACTAGCGGGGGGAATGAGCAGTTCTTC.

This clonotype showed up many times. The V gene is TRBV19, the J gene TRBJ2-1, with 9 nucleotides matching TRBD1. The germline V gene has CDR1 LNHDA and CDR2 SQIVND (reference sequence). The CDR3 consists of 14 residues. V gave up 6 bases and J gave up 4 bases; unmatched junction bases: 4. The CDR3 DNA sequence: TGTGCCAGTAGCCCCGGGACAGGGTACAATGAGCAGTTCTTC. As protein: CASSPGTGYNEQFF. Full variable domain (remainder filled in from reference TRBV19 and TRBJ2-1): DGGITQSPKYLFRKEGQNVTLSCEQNLNHDAMYWYRQDPGQGLRLIYYSQIVNDFQKGDIAEGYSVSREKKESFPLTVTSAQKNPTAFYLCASSPGTGYNEQFFGPGTRLTVL.

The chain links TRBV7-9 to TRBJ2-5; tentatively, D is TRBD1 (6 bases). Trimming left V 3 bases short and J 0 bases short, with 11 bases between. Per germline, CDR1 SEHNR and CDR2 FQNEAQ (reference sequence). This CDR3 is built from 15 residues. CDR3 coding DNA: TGTGCCAGCAGCTTCGTACAGGGTTACCAAGAGACCCAGTACTTC. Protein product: CASSFVQGYQETQYF.

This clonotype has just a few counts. In nucleotides, the CDR3 is TGTGCCAGCAGAACCACAATGGTGGGCTACACCTTC. Amino acid sequence: CASRTTMVGYTF. The chain links TRBV6-5 to TRBJ1-2, with D uncertain. CDR1 and CDR2 from the germline V gene are MNHEY and SVGAGI. The CDR3 extends over 12 amino acids. Trimming shortened V by 6 bases and J by 8 bases, and 13 bases separated the two germline ends.

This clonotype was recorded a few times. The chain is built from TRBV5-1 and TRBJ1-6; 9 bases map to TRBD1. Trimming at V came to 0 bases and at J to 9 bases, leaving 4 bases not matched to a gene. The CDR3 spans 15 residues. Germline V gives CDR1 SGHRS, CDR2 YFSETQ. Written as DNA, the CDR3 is TGCGCCAGCAGCTTGGGGGGGACAGGGCGTTCACCCCTCCACTTT. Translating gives CASSLGGTGRSPLHF.

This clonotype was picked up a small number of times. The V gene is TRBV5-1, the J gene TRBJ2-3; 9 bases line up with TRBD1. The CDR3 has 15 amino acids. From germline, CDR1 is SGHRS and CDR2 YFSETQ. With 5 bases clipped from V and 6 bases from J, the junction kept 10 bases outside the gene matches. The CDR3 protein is CASRPGQGRRDTQYF. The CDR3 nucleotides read TGCGCCAGCAGGCCTGGACAGGGGAGGAGGGATACGCAGTATTTT.

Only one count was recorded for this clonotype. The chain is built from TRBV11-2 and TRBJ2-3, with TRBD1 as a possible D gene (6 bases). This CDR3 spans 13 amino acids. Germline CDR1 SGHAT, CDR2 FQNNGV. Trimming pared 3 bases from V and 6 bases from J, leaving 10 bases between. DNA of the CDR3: TGTGCCAGCAGCTTCACAGGGATTGATACGCAGTATTTT. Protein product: CASSFTGIDTQYF.